This section outlines one T cell receptor beta chain sequence together with its context. The data belong to a study of blood T cell repertoires in COVID-19. Study-wide background: Some COVID-19 samples were acute and others convalescent; all came from the United States, Italy and Spain.

The CDR3 spans 15 residues. Trimming left V 7 bases short and J 12 bases short, with 22 bases between. The V gene's germline CDR1 is MNHEY and CDR2 SMNVEV (reference sequence). As originally analysed: Reference gene primer amplification yielded estimated nucleated cell counts. Sequencing used immunoSEQ multiplex PCR; TCRdb keeps in-frame clones, though not all of them. That table supplies the V and J calls and clone size; D and trimming were determined from the DNA. The sample carries some 300,000 clones, approximately 86% recorded once. Seattle-derived patients entered the study during active infection and were followed longitudinally.

The chain combines TRBV27 with TRBJ1-6; D ambiguous. Material for sequencing was peripheral blood. The receptor comes from a woman between 70 and 85 years old with COVID-19, enrolled during active disease. This CDR3 reads CASTTTELFFGPLHF. Here the CDR3 DNA reads TGTGCCAGCACTACAACGGAGTTATTCTTCGGACCCCTCCACTTT.